The clone carrying this T cell receptor beta chain was observed a handful of times. The antigen is unknown. The data were taken from a study of T cells after yellow fever vaccination. Study at large: Low-cell-number fractions underwent preparation using SMART-Seq v4 Ultra Low Input.

Germline values: CDR1 SGHRS, CDR2 YFSETQ. The length of the CDR3 is 16 residues. V was clipped by 0 bases and J by 5 bases; unmatched bases: 3. Whole-study findings and limits: Relatively few clonotypes were ones that appeared in both CD4 and CD8 compartments. Clones from primary vaccination mostly reappeared after the booster (roughly 95% CD4, just over 85% CD8).

UMIs and a universal primer site were added when TCR cDNA was made by 5'RACE template switching. In TCRdb, the 5' RACE reads were re-called with MiXCR into one record per CDR3 protein. The table has some 400,000 distinct CDR3 sequences, 18% seen once. This chain connects TRBV5-1 to TRBJ2-1; 12 positions match TRBD2. The TCR was taken from a man aged 18 to 29 who received the YFV17D yellow fever vaccine. This material consisted of PBMCs, taken before the yellow fever booster vaccination. The CDR3 here is CASSLGPSGGDNEQFF. CDR3 nucleotides: TGCGCCAGCAGCTTGGGTCCTAGCGGGGGGGACAATGAGCAGTTCTTC.